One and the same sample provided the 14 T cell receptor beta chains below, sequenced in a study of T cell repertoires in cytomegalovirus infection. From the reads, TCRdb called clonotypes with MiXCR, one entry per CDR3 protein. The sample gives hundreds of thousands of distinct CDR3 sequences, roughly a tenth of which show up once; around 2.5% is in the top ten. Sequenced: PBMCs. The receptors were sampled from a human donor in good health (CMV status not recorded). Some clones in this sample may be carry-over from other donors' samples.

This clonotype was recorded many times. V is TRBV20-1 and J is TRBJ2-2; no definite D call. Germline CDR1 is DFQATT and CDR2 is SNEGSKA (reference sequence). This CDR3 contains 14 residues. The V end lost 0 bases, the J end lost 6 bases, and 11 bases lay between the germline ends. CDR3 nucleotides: TGCAGTGCTAGAGATCCATCGCACGCCGGGGAGCTGTTTTTT. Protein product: CSARDPSHAGELFF.

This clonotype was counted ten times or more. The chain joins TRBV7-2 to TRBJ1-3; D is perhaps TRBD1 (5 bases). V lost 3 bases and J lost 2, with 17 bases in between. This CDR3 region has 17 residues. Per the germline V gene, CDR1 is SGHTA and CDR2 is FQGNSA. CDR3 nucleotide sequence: TGTGCCAGCAGCTTTGGGCCAGGGTCTTCTCCTGGAAACACCATATATTTT. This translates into CASSFGPGSSPGNTIYF.

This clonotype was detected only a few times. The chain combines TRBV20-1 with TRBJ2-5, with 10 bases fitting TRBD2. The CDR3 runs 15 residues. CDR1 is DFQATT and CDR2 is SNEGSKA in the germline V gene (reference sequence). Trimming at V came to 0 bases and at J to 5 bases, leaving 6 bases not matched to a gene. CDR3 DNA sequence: TGCAGTGCTAGAGACGGGACTAGCGTAGGGGAGACCCAGTACTTC. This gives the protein CSARDGTSVGETQYF.

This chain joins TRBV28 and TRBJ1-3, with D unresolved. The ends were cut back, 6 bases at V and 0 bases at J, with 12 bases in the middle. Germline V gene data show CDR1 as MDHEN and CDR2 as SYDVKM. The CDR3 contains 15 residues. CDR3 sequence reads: CASRGGDTSGNTIYF. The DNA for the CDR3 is TGTGCCAGCAGGGGTGGGGATACCTCTGGAAACACCATATATTTT.

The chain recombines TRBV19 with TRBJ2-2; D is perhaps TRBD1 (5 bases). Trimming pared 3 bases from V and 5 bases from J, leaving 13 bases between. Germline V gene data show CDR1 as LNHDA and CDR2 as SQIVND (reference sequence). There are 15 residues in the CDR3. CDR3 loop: CASSIRDRQTGELFF. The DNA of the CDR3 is TGTGCCAGTAGTATTCGAGACAGACAGACCGGGGAGCTGTTTTTT.

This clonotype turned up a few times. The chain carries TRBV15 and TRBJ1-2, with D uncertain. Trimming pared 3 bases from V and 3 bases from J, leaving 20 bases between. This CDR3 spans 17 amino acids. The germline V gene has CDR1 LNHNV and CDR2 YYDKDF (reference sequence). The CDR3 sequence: CATSRASGGFLDYGYTF. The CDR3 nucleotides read TGTGCCACCAGCAGGGCCTCGGGAGGGTTTTTGGACTATGGCTACACCTTC.

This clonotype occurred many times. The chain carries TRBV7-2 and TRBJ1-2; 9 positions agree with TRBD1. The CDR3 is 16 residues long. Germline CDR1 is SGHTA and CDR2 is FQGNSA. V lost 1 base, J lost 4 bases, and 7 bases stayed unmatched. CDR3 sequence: CASSLEPTGGVYGYTF. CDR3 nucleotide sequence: TGTGCCAGCAGCTTAGAACCCACAGGGGGCGTCTATGGCTACACCTTC.

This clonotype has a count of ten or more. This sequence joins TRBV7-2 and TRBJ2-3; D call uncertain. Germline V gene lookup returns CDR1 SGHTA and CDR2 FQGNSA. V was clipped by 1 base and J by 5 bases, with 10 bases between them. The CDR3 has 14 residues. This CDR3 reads CASSLGYPGDTQYF. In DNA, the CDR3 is TGTGCCAGCAGCTTAGGCTACCCCGGAGATACGCAGTATTTT.

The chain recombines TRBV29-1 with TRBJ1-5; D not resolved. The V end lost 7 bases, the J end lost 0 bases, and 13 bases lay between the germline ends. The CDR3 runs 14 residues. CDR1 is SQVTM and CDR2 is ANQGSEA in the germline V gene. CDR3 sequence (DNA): TGCAGCGCCCAGTTGGTTGGTAGCAATCAGCCCCAGCATTTT. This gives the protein CSAQLVGSNQPQHF.

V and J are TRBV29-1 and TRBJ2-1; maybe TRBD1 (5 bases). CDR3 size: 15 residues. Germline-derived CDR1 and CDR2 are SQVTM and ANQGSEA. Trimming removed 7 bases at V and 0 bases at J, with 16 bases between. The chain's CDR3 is CSATGTTFSYNEQFF. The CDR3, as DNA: TGCAGCGCCACAGGTACCACATTCTCCTACAATGAGCAGTTCTTC.

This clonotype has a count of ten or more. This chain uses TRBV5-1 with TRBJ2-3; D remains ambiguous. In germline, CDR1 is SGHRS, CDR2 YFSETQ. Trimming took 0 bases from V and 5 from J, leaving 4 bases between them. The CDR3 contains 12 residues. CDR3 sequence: CASSLEGDTQYF. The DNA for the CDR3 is TGCGCCAGCAGCTTGGAGGGAGATACGCAGTATTTT.

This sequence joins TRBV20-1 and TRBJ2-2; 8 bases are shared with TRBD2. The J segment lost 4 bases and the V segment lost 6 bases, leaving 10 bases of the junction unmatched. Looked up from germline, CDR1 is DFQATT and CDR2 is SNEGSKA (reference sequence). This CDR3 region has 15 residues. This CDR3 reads CSAEGGGRVTGELFF. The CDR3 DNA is TGCAGTGCAGAGGGCGGGGGGCGCGTCACCGGGGAGCTGTTTTTT.

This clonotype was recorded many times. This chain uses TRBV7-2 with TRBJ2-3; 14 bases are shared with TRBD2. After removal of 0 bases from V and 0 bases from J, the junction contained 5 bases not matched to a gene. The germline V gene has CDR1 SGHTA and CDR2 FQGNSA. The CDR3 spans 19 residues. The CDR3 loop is CASSLALRTSGGSTDTQYF. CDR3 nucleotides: TGTGCCAGCAGCTTAGCGCTAAGGACTAGCGGGGGGAGCACAGATACGCAGTATTTT.

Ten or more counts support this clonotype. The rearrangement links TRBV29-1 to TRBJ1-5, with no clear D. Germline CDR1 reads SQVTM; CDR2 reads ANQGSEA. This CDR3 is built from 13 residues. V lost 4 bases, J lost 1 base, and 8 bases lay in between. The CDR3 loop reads CSVADGSNQPQHF. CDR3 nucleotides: TGCAGCGTTGCGGACGGCAGCAATCAGCCCCAGCATTTT. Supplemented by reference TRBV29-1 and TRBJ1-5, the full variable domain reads SAVISQKPSRDICQRGTSLTIQCQVDSQVTMMFWYRQQPGQSLTLIATANQGSEATYESGFVIDKFPISRPNLTFSTLTVSNMSPEDSSIYLCSVADGSNQPQHFGDGTRLSIL.